This T cell receptor beta chain comes out of a study of control samples from healthy donors and cancer patients. This clone came up once. TCRdb's table, derived via immunoSEQ multiplex PCR, lists solely in-frame clones and lacks some. The table has about 17,000 clones, approximately 88% seen once. The sequenced material came from PBMCs. This sequence was found in a man in his 60s with head and neck cancer.

The chain's CDR3 is CASIGQGRQPQHF. CDR3 bases: TGTGCCAGCATCGGACAGGGAAGGCAGCCCCAGCATTTT. The chain has TRBV6-6 and TRBJ1-5; 8 bases are shared with TRBD1. This CDR3 is 13 amino acids long. CDR1 MNHNY and CDR2 SVGAGI come from the germline V gene (reference sequence). After removal of 7 bases from V and 7 bases from J, the junction contained 6 bases not matched to a gene.